This T cell receptor beta chain was recovered during a study of T cells after somatic rescue of genetic block. Germline assignment: CDR1 SGDLS and CDR2 YYNGEE. Trimming removed 2 bases from V and 5 bases from J, with 12 bases in between. The CDR3 runs to 14 residues. The method was immunoSEQ multiplex PCR; TCRdb's version includes in-frame clones alone and lacks a portion of them. The table lists 95,000 to 120,000 clones, under 95% of them singletons. V usage is TRBV9 and J usage is TRBJ2-3, with a possible D match to TRBD1 (6 bases). Source material: peripheral blood mononuclear cells (PBMCs). The sequence came from a woman aged 18 to 35. The CDR3 sequence: CASSVSGVGDTQYF. Here the CDR3 DNA reads TGTGCCAGCAGCGTGTCAGGGGTTGGAGATACGCAGTATTTT. The full variable domain, completed using reference TRBV9 and TRBJ2-3, is DSGVTQTPKHLITATGQRVTLRCSPRSGDLSVYWYQQSLDQGLQFLIQYYNGEERAKGNILERFSAQQFPDLHSELNLSSLELGDSALYFCASSVSGVGDTQYFGPGTRLTVL.